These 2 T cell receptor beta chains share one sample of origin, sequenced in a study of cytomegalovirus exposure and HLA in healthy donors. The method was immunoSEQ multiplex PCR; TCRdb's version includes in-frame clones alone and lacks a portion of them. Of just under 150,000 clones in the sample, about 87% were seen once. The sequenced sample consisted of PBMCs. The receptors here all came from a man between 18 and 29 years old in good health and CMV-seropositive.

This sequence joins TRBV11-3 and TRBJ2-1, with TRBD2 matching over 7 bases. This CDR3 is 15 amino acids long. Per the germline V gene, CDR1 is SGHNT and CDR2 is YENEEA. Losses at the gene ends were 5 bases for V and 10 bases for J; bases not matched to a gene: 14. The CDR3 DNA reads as TGTGCCAGCAGCACCCTAGCGGCATCGAAGGGAGAGCAGTTCTTC. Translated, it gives CASSTLAASKGEQFF.

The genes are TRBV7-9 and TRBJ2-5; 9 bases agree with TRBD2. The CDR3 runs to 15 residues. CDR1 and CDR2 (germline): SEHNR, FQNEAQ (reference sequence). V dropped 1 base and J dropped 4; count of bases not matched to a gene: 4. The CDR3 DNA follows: TGTGCCAGCAGCTTAGGGGGTAGCGGGAGAGAGACCCAGTACTTC. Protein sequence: CASSLGGSGRETQYF.